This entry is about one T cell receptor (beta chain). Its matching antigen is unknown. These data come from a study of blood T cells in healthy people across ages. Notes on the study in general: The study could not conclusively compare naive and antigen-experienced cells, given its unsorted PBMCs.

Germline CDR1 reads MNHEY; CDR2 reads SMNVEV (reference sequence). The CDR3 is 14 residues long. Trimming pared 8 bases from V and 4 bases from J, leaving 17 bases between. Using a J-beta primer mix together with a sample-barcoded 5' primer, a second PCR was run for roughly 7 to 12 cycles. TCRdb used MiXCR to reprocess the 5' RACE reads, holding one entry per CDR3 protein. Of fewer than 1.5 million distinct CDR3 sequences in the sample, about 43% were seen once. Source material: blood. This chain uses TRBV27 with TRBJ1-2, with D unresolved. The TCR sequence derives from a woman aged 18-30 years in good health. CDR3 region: CASGKDQMGYGYTF. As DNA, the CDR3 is TGTGCCAGCGGGAAGGACCAGATGGGCTATGGCTACACCTTC.